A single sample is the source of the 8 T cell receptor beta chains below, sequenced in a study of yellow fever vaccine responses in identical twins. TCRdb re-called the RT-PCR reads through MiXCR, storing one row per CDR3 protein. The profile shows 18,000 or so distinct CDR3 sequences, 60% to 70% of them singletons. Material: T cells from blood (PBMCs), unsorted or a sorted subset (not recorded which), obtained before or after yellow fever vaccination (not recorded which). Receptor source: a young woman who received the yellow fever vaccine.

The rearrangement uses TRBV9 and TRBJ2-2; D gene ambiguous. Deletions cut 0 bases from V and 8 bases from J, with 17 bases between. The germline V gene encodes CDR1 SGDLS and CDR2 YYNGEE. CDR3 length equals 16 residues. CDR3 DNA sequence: TGTGCCAGCAGCGTAGTGGGCGTCCCCAGTAGTGGGGAGCTGTTTTTT. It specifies CASSVVGVPSSGELFF. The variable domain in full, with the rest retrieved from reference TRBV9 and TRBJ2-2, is DSGVTQTPKHLITATGQRVTLRCSPRSGDLSVYWYQQSLDQGLQFLIQYYNGEERAKGNILERFSAQQFPDLHSELNLSSLELGDSALYFCASSVVGVPSSGELFFGEGSRLTVL.

CDR3 sequence (DNA): TGTGCCAGCAGCTTCCCGGGACAGGGTCCCTATGAGCAGTTCTTC. Protein sequence: CASSFPGQGPYEQFF. This chain uses TRBV11-2 with TRBJ2-1, with 9 positions matching TRBD1. V gave up 3 bases and J gave up 8 bases; unmatched junction bases: 8. The CDR3 is made up of 15 amino acids. Germline lookup yields CDR1 SGHAT and CDR2 FQNNGV.

CDR3 sequence: CASSPWNQLEQFF. In DNA form, the CDR3 reads TGTGCCAGCTCACCATGGAACCAGCTTGAGCAGTTCTTC. The rearrangement uses TRBV18 and TRBJ2-1; no clear D. The length of the CDR3 is 13 residues. The germline V gene has CDR1 KGHSH and CDR2 LQKENI. Trimming cost V 2 bases and J 9 bases, with 11 bases left between them.

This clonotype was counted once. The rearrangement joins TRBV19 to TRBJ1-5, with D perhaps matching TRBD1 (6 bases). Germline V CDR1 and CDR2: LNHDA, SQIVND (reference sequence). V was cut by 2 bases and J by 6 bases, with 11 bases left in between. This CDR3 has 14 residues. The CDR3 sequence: CASSILQGPQPQHF. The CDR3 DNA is TGTGCCAGTAGTATACTACAGGGACCTCAGCCCCAGCATTTT.

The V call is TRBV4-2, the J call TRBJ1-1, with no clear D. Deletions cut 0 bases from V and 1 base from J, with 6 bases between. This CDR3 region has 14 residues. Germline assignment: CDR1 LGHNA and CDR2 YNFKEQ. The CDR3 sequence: CASSQDSKNTEAFF. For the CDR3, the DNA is TGTGCCAGCAGCCAAGACAGCAAGAACACTGAAGCTTTCTTT.

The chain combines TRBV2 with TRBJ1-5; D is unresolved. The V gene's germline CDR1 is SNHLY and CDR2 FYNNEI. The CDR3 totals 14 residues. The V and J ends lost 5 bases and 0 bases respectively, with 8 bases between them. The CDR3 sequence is CASSPGSSNQPQHF. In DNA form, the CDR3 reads TGTGCCAGCAGTCCCGGGTCTAGCAATCAGCCCCAGCATTTT.

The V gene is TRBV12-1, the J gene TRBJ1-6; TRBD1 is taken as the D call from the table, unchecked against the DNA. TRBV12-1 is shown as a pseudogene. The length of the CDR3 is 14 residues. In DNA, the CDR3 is TGTGCCAGCAGCTCGGGACAGGGGGTTTCACCCCTCCACTTT. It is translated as CASSSGQGVSPLHF.

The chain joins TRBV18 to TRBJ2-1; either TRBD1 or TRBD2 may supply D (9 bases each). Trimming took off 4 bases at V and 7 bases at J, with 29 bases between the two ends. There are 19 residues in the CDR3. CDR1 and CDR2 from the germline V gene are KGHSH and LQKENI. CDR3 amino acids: CASSHSPGTGTSRVNEQFF. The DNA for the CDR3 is TGTGCCAGCTCACACTCTCCCGGGACAGGGACTAGCAGGGTGAATGAGCAGTTCTTC.